Listed here are 21 T cell receptor beta chains from one sample, sequenced in a study of naive and memory T cell subsets. Two oligonucleotides, mixed equimolar, formed the beta constant-region primer covering TRBC1 and TRBC2. The ligated cDNA underwent four PCR rounds using SP2 and nested alpha and beta constant-region primers. Using its own MiXCR run on the UMI-ligation and nested PCR reads, TCRdb lists one record per CDR3 protein. The data hold about 120,000 distinct CDR3 sequences, with approximately 37% observed a single time. The specimen sequenced was central memory CD4+ T cells from blood. The origin of the receptors is a human donor in good health.

The J gene is TRBJ2-7, the V gene TRBV7-9, with 7 bases fitting TRBD1. The junction had 7 bases not matched to a gene; V was cut back by 0 bases and J by 2 bases. Looked up from germline, CDR1 is SEHNR and CDR2 is FQNEAQ (reference sequence). This CDR3 region has 16 residues. Here the CDR3 DNA reads TGTGCCAGCAGCTTAGCCATCACAGGGGACCCCTACGAGCAGTACTTC. Amino acid sequence: CASSLAITGDPYEQYF.

The chain uses TRBV7-2 and TRBJ2-4; D is possibly TRBD1 (6 bases). The V gene lost 4 bases and the J gene lost 0 bases, with 13 bases spanning the gap. Germline V lookup: CDR1 SGHTA, CDR2 FQGNSA. The CDR3 is 16 amino acids. The DNA for the CDR3 is TGTGCCAGCAGCTCACCGGGACACCTAGCCAAAAACATTCAGTACTTC. Translating it yields CASSSPGHLAKNIQYF. Combining the CDR3 with reference TRBV7-2 and TRBJ2-4 gives the whole variable domain GAGVSQSPSNKVTEKGKDVELRCDPISGHTALYWYRQSLGQGLEFLIYFQGNSAPDKSGLPSDRFSAERTGGSVSTLTIQRTQQEDSAVYLCASSSPGHLAKNIQYFGAGTRLSVL.

The chain has TRBV12-3 or TRBV12-4 and TRBJ2-2, with a tentative D call TRBD1 (5 bases). The CDR3 sequence is 14 residues long. Trimming shortened V by 3 bases and J by 4 bases, and 9 bases separated the two germline ends. CDR3: CASSFSQGTGELFF. CDR3 nucleotides: TGTGCCAGCAGTTTTTCCCAGGGCACCGGGGAGCTGTTTTTT.

The CDR3 DNA sequence: TGTGCCAGCAGCCCGGGACTAGCGGGAGAGGTCGGGGAGCTGTTTTTT. Translation gives CASSPGLAGEVGELFF. The chain links TRBV5-4 to TRBJ2-2; TRBD2 matches 14 bases. Germline V CDR1 and CDR2: SGHNT, YYREEE (reference sequence). The CDR3 totals 16 residues. The V segment lost 4 bases and the J segment 7 bases; nucleotides outside the gene matches: 6.

This clonotype was seen repeatedly, ten times or more. V usage is TRBV6-6 and J usage is TRBJ2-7, with D perhaps matching TRBD2 (5 bases). The germline gives CDR1 MNHNY, CDR2 SVGAGI (reference sequence). V was pared by 0 bases and J by 3 bases, with 15 bases between. The CDR3 runs to 16 residues. The DNA of the CDR3 is TGTGCCAGCAGTTACTCGACAAGCGGTTGGGTCTACGAGCAGTACTTC. Protein: CASSYSTSGWVYEQYF.

This clonotype occurred many times. The genes are TRBV14 and TRBJ2-3; D remains ambiguous. This CDR3 has 14 amino acids. V dropped 0 bases and J dropped 6 bases, with 10 bases sitting between them. Germline CDR1 reads SGHDN; CDR2 reads FVKESK. The CDR3 DNA reads TGTGCCAGCAGCCAAGAATTGCGGTCCGATACGCAGTATTTT. Translated: CASSQELRSDTQYF. Supplemented by reference TRBV14 and TRBJ2-3, the full variable domain reads EAGVTQFPSHSVIEKGQTVTLRCDPISGHDNLYWYRRVMGKEIKFLLHFVKESKQDESGMPNNRFLAERTGGTYSTLKVQPAELEDSGVYFCASSQELRSDTQYFGPGTRLTVL.

This clonotype was observed a handful of times. The V and J genes are TRBV11-2 and TRBJ2-7; a possible D gene is TRBD2 (5 bases). This CDR3 comprises 12 residues. CDR1 is SGHAT and CDR2 is FQNNGV in the germline V gene. V was trimmed by 1 base and J by 7 bases, leaving 8 bases between them. CDR3 in amino acids: CASSLVPGEQYF. CDR3 bases: TGTGCCAGCAGCTTAGTCCCGGGGGAGCAGTACTTC.

This clonotype appeared a few times. V gene TRBV28 combines with J gene TRBJ1-5, with D possibly matching TRBD1 (5 bases). V lost 1 base to trimming and J lost 4 bases, with 8 bases between them. The CDR3 covers 14 residues. The germline CDR1 and CDR2 sequences are MDHEN and SYDVKM. The CDR3 sequence: CASSLSGSNQPQHF. CDR3 in DNA: TGTGCCAGCAGTTTATCAGGGAGTAATCAGCCCCAGCATTTT.

The table lists this clonotype with many counts. The DNA for the CDR3 is TGTGCCACAGGGGAGGGGGGGATTGGTCAGCCCCAGCATTTT. Protein: CATGEGGIGQPQHF. The chain links TRBV28 to TRBJ1-5; the D gene is possibly TRBD1 (6 bases). The CDR3 runs to 14 residues. Germline V gene lookup returns CDR1 MDHEN and CDR2 SYDVKM. The V end lost 10 bases, the J end lost 6 bases, and 19 bases lay between the germline ends.

This clonotype was detected a few times. The V gene is TRBV7-3, the J gene TRBJ2-1; D gene uncertain. The CDR3 is 13 amino acids. In germline, CDR1 is SGHTA, CDR2 FQGTGA. Trimming took off 2 bases at V and 10 bases at J, with 12 bases between the two ends. The CDR3 DNA sequence: TGTGCCAGCAGCTTATCAATTACTCGGGAGCAGTTCTTC. This encodes CASSLSITREQFF.

This clonotype was seen more than once but under ten times. The genes are TRBV2 and TRBJ2-2; D is uncertain. The CDR3 consists of 15 residues. Germline V CDR1 and CDR2: SNHLY, FYNNEI. Trimming took 5 bases from V and 1 from J, leaving 11 bases between them. The DNA of the CDR3 is TGTGCCAGCAGTCCCCGCGCCGGGAACACCGGGGAGCTGTTTTTT. Encoded protein: CASSPRAGNTGELFF. The full variable domain, completed using reference TRBV2 and TRBJ2-2, is EPEVTQTPSHQVTQMGQEVILRCVPISNHLYFYWYRQILGQKVEFLVSFYNNEISEKSEIFDDQFSVERPDGSNFTLKIRSTKLEDSAMYFCASSPRAGNTGELFFGEGSRLTVL.

This clonotype was counted a few times. The chain combines TRBV7-8 with TRBJ2-2; perhaps TRBD1 as D (5 bases). This CDR3 has 14 residues. The V end was cut by 5 bases, the J end by 3 bases, with 10 bases between. The germline CDR1 and CDR2 sequences are SGHVS and FQNEAQ. Here the CDR3 reads CASSLGVDTGELFF. The DNA of the CDR3 is TGTGCCAGCAGCCTAGGGGTAGACACCGGGGAGCTGTTTTTT.

This clonotype was picked up a small number of times. V is TRBV18 and J is TRBJ2-5; unclear D gene. This CDR3 comprises 12 residues. Germline CDR1 reads KGHSH; CDR2 reads LQKENI. Trimming stripped 5 bases from V and 3 bases from J, with 7 bases between. The CDR3 nucleotides are TGTGCCAGCTCAGTTCGCGAAGAGACCCAGTACTTC. Encoded protein: CASSVREETQYF.

On this clonotype itself: One end of the junction fails to match germline, which may point to a read error. For the CDR3, the DNA is TGTGCCAGCACTTTAATCAGGGGAAGAGGTACCGGGGAGCTGTTTTTT. Protein: CASTLIRGRGTGELFF. The rearrangement joins TRBV28 to TRBJ2-2, with a possible D match to TRBD1 (6 bases). CDR3 size: 16 residues. The germline V gene encodes CDR1 MDHEN and CDR2 SYDVKM.

The chain employs TRBV7-2 and TRBJ2-7; 9 bases match TRBD1. This CDR3 spans 15 amino acids. With V trimmed by 5 bases and J by 2 bases, 7 bases remained unmatched. Looked up from germline, CDR1 is SGHTA and CDR2 is FQGNSA. Written as DNA, the CDR3 is TGTGCCAGCAGCGTGGGACAGGGTAGGACCTACGAGCAGTACTTC. The encoded protein is CASSVGQGRTYEQYF.

This clonotype appeared a few times. This chain connects TRBV29-1 to TRBJ2-1; 7 bases agree with TRBD2. The V gene's germline CDR1 is SQVTM and CDR2 ANQGSEA. V shed 6 bases and J 10 bases; nucleotides not matched to a gene: 18. The CDR3 is 15 residues long. CDR3 bases: TGCAGCGTCTCACCCCTCGTAAATAGGGGAGGGGAGCAGTTCTTC. Protein: CSVSPLVNRGGEQFF.

CDR3 sequence: CASSQKTSGSGYEQYF. For the CDR3, the DNA is TGTGCCAGCAGCCAAAAGACTAGCGGGAGTGGGTACGAGCAGTACTTC. The chain carries TRBV3-1 and TRBJ2-7, with 12 positions matching TRBD2. V lost 2 bases and J lost 4; bases outside the gene matches: 6. Germline V gene sequence: CDR1 LGHDT, CDR2 YNNKEL (reference sequence). The CDR3 loop spans 16 amino acids.

The table lists this clonotype with many counts. The CDR3 DNA reads TGTGCCAGCTCCCAGGGGTCCCACGAGCAGTACTTC. Encoded protein: CASSQGSHEQYF. This rearrangement joins TRBV28 to TRBJ2-7; a possible D gene is TRBD1 (6 bases). CDR1 and CDR2 (germline): MDHEN, SYDVKM. The CDR3 consists of 12 residues. The germline V and J ends were trimmed by 8 bases and 5 bases, with 13 bases remaining between them.

The chain couples TRBV20-1 to TRBJ1-5, with D unclear. This CDR3 spans 14 amino acids. The V gene lost 7 bases and the J gene lost 0 bases, with 13 bases spanning the gap. The germline V gene has CDR1 DFQATT and CDR2 SNEGSKA (reference sequence). CDR3 residues: CSGGSDISNQPQHF. The DNA of the CDR3 is TGCAGTGGGGGTTCTGACATTAGCAATCAGCCCCAGCATTTT.

V is TRBV5-1 and J is TRBJ2-3, with D possibly being TRBD1 or TRBD2 (5 bases each). Germline-derived CDR1 and CDR2 are SGHRS and YFSETQ. V dropped 2 bases and J dropped 2 bases, with 12 bases sitting between them. The CDR3 is 15 amino acids. CDR3 bases: TGCGCCAGCAGCTTCTCCGGGACGGACACAGATACGCAGTATTTT. Translated: CASSFSGTDTDTQYF.

This clonotype has a handful of counts. This sequence joins TRBV6-2 or TRBV6-3 and TRBJ2-1, with TRBD2 identical over 13 bases. Per germline, CDR1 MNHEY and CDR2 SVGEGT. The CDR3 is made up of 17 amino acids. The ends lost 0 bases at V and 4 bases at J; junction bases unmatched: 3. The CDR3 DNA reads as TGTGCCAGCAGTTACTCCGGGACTAGCGGGATATACAATGAGCAGTTCTTC. Translated, it gives CASSYSGTSGIYNEQFF.